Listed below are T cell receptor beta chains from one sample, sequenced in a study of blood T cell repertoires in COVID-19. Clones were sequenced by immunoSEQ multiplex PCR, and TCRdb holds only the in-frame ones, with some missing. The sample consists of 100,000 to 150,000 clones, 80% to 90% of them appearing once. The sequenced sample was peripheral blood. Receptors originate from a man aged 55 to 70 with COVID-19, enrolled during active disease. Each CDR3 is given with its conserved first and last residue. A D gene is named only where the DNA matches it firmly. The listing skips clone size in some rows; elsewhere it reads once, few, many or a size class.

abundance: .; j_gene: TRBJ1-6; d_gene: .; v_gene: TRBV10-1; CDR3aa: CASSDRVGYNSPLHF; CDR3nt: TGCGCCAGCAGTGACAGGGTGGGATATAATTCACCCCTCCACTTT
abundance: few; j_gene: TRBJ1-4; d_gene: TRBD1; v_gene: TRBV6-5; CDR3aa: CASSETQQGAKLFF; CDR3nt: TGTGCCAGCAGCGAGACTCAACAGGGGGCAAAACTGTTTTTT
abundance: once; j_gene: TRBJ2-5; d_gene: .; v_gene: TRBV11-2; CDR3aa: CASSSSGGGGETQYF; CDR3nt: TGTGCCAGCAGCTCATCAGGAGGGGGCGGCGAGACCCAGTACTTC
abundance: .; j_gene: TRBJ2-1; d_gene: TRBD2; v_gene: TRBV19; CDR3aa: CASRQTSGGYNEQFF; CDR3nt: TGTGCCAGTAGACAAACTAGCGGGGGGTACAATGAGCAGTTCTTC
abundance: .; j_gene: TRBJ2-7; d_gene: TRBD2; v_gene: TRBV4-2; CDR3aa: CASSQAALTSGGYEQYF; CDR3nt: TGTGCCAGCAGCCAAGCCGCCCTGACTAGCGGGGGCTACGAGCAGTACTTC
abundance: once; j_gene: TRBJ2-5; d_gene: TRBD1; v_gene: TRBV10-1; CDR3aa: CASNIGGQGEETQYF; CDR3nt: TGCGCCAGCAACATAGGGGGACAGGGGGAAGAGACCCAGTACTTC
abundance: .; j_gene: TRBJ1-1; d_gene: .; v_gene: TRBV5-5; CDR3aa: CASSFPGGLNTEAFF; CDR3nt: TGTGCCAGCAGCTTCCCGGGGGGGCTGAACACTGAAGCTTTCTTT
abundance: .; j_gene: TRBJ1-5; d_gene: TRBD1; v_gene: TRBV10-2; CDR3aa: CASSWTGGNQPQHF; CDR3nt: TGCGCCAGCAGCTGGACAGGCGGCAATCAGCCCCAGCATTTT
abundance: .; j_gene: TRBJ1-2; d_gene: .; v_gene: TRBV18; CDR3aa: CASSPGGSYGYTF; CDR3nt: TGTGCCAGCTCACCGGGTGGGAGCTATGGCTACACCTTC
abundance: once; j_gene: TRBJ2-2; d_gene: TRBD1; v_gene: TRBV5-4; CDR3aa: CASSYAGTGAGELFF; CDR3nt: TGTGCCAGCAGCTACGCCGGGACAGGGGCAGGGGAGCTGTTTTTT
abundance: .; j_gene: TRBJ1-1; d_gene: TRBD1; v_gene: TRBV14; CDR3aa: CASSQTGGGRMNTEAFF; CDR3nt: TGTGCCAGCAGCCAAACAGGGGGGGGACGGATGAACACTGAAGCTTTCTTT
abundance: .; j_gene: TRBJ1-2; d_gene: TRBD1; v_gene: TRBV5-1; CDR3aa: CASSPMTGGAGGYTF; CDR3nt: TGCGCCAGCAGCCCGATGACAGGGGGCGCGGGGGGCTACACCTTC
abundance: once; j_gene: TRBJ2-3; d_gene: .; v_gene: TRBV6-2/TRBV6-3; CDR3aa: CASSPQYPGDTQYF; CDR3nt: TGTGCCAGCAGCCCACAATATCCAGGGGATACGCAGTATTTT
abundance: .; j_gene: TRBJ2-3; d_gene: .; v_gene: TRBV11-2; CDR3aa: CASSRRGRGGTDTQYF; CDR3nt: TGTGCCAGCAGCCGACGGGGACGTGGGGGGACAGATACGCAGTATTTT
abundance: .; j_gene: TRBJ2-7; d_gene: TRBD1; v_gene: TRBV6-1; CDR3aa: CASTDRAKSSYEQYF; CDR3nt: TGTGCCAGCACAGACAGGGCGAAGAGCTCCTACGAGCAGTACTTC
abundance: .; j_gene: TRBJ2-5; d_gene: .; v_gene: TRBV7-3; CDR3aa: CASSSGLRETQYF; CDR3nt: TGTGCCAGCAGCTCCGGACTGCGTGAGACCCAGTACTTC
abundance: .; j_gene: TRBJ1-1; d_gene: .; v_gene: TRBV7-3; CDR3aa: CATGEGPYTEAFF; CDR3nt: TGTGCCACCGGGGAGGGTCCCTACACTGAAGCTTTCTTT
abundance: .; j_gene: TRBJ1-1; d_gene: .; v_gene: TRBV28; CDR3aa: CATTHLRGNTEAFF; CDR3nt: TGTGCCACTACGCACCTACGGGGGAACACTGAAGCTTTCTTT
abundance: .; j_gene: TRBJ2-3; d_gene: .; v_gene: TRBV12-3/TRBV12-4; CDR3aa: CASSFTSSDTQYF; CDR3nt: TGTGCCAGCAGTTTCACTAGCTCAGATACGCAGTATTTT
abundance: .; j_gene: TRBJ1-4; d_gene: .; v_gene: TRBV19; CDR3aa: CASSLRGSNEKLFF; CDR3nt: TGTGCCAGTAGTCTCAGGGGATCTAATGAAAAACTGTTTTTT
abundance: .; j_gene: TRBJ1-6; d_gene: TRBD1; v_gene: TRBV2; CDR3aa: CASSGTGGSPPLHF; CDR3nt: TGTGCCAGCAGCGGGACAGGGGGATCCCCACCCCTCCACTTT
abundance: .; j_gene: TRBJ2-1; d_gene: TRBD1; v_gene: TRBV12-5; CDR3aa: CASGPFGTAVNEQFF; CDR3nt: TGTGCTAGTGGGCCGTTTGGGACAGCGGTAAACGAGCAGTTCTTC
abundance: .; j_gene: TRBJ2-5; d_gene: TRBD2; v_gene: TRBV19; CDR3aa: CASSIKPLAGGETQYF; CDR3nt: TGTGCCAGTAGTATCAAACCGCTAGCGGGGGGTGAGACCCAGTACTTC
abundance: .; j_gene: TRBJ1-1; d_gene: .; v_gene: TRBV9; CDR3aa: CASSVGQQDTEAFF; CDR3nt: TGTGCCAGCAGCGTTGGACAGCAGGACACTGAAGCTTTCTTT
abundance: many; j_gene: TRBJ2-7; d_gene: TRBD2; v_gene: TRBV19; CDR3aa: CASSLTSGAYEQYF; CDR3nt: TGTGCCAGTAGTCTGACTAGCGGGGCCTACGAGCAGTACTTC
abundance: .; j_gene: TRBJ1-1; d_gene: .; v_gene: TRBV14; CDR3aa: CASSQEVSRLGTEAFF; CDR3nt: TGTGCCAGCAGCCAAGAGGTCTCCAGGCTTGGCACTGAAGCTTTCTTT
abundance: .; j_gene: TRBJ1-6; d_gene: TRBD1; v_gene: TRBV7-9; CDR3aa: CASSPGQGGSPLHF; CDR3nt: TGTGCCAGCAGCCCGGGACAGGGTGGTTCACCCCTCCACTTT
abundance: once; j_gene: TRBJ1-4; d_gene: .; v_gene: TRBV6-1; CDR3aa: CASSEDRSKLFF; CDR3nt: TGTGCCAGCAGTGAAGACAGATCGAAACTGTTTTTT
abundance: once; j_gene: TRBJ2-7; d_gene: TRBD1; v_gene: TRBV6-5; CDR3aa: CASRTDRGNYEQYF; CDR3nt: TGTGCCAGCAGGACGGACAGGGGTAACTACGAGCAGTACTTC
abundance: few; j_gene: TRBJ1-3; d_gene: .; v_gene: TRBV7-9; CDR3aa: CASSRHGNTIYF; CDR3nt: TGTGCCAGCAGCCGACATGGAAACACCATATATTTT
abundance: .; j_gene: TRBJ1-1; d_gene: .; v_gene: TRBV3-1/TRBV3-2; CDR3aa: CASSRKTVTEAFF; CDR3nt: TGTGCCAGCAGCCGGAAGACAGTCACTGAAGCTTTCTTT
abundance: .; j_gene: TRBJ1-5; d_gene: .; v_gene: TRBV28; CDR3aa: CASSLQVGQDNQPQHF; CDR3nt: TGTGCCAGCAGCCTTCAGGTTGGGCAGGACAATCAGCCCCAGCATTTT
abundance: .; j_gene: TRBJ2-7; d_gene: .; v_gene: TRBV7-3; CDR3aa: CASSLGQRYEQYF; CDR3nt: TGTGCCAGCAGCTTAGGTCAGCGCTACGAGCAGTACTTC
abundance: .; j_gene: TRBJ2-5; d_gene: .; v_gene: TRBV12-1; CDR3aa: CASSPKSSERKMQETQYF; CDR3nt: TGTGCCAGCAGCCCCAAATCATCCGAGCGGAAGATGCAAGAGACCCAGTACTTC
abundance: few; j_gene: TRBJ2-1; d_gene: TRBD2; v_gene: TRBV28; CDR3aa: CASSERTSGGLYNEQFF; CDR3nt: TGTGCCAGCAGTGAACGGACTAGCGGGGGACTTTACAATGAGCAGTTCTTC
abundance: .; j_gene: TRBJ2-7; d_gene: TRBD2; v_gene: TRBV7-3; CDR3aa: CASSPGTSGGNRYEQYF; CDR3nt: TGTGCCAGCAGCCCAGGGACTAGCGGGGGGAACAGGTACGAGCAGTACTTC
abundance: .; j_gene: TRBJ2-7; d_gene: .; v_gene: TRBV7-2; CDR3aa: CASSYGVTYEQYF; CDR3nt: TGTGCCAGCAGCTACGGGGTAACCTACGAGCAGTACTTC
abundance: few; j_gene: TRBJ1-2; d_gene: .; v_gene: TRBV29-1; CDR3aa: CSVGQKTNYGYTF; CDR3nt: TGCAGCGTTGGACAGAAAACTAACTATGGCTACACCTTC
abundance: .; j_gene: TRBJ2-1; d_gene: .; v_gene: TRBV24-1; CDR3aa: CATSDPTRAGNEQFF; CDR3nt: TGTGCCACCAGTGACCCCACTAGGGCGGGCAATGAGCAGTTCTTC
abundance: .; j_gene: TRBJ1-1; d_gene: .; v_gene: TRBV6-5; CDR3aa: CASSYQGFGDTEAFF; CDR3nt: TGTGCCAGCAGTTACCAGGGTTTTGGAGACACTGAAGCTTTCTTT